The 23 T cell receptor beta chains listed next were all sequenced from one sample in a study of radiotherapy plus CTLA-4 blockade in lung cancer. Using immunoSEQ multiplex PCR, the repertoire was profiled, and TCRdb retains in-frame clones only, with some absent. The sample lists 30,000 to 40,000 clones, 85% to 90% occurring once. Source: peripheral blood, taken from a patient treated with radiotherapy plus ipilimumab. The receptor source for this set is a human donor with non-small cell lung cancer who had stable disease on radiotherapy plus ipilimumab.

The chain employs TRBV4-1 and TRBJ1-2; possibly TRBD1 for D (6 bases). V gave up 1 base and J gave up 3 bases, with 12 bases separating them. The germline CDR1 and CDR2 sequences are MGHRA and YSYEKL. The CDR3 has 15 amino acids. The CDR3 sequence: CASSQASGDHYGYTF. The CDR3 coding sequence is TGCGCCAGCAGCCAAGCGTCAGGGGACCACTATGGCTACACCTTC.

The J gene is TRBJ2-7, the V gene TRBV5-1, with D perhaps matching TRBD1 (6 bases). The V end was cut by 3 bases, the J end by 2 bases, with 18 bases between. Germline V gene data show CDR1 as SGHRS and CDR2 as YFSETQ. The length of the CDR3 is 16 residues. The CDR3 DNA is TGCGCCAGCAGCTCCTCCGAGGACAGCCTACCCTACGAGCAGTACTTC. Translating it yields CASSSSEDSLPYEQYF.

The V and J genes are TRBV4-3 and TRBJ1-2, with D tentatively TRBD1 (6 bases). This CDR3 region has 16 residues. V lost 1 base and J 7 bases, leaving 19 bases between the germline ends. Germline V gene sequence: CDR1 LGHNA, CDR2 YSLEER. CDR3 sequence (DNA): TGCGCCAGCAGCCAAGGCACGGGGGGGGCTTTGGGTGGCTACACCTTC. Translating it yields CASSQGTGGALGGYTF.

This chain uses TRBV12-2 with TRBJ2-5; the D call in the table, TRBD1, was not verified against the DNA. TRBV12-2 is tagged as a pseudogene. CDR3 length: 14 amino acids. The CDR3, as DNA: TGTGCAAGTCGCGCGAAAAAGACACGGGAGACCCAGTACTTC. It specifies CASRAKKTRETQYF.

Here the CDR3 DNA reads TGCGCCAGCAGCCAGAGCGCCGGGACTATTTTCTACGAGCAGTACTTC. It is translated as CASSQSAGTIFYEQYF. J is TRBJ2-7 and V is TRBV10-2, with 7 bases that match TRBD2. V lost 6 bases to trimming and J lost 3 bases; unmatched junction nucleotides: 14. The germline V gene has CDR1 WSHSY and CDR2 SAAADI. The CDR3 totals 16 residues.

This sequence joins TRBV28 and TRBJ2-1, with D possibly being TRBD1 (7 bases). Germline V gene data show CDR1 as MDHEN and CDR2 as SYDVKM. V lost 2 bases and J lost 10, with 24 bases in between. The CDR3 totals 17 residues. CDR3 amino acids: CASSLPLDRVGREEQFF. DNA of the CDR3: TGTGCCAGCAGTTTACCCCTAGACAGGGTGGGTCGGGAGGAGCAGTTCTTC.

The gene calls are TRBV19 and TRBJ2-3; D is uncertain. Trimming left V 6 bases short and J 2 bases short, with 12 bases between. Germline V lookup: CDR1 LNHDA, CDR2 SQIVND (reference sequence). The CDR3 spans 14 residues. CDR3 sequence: CASSPTRVTDTQYF. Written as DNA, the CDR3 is TGTGCCAGTAGCCCAACCCGGGTCACAGATACGCAGTATTTT.

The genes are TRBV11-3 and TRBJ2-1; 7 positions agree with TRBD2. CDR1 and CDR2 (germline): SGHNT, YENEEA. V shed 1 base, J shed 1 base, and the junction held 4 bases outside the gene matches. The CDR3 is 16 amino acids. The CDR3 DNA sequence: TGTGCCAGCAGCTTAGTAGCGGGCGCATCCTACAATGAGCAGTTCTTC. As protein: CASSLVAGASYNEQFF.

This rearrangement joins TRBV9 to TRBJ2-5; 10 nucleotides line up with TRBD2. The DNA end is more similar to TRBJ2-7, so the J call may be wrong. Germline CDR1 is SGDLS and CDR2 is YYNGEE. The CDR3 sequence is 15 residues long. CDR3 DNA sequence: TGTGCCAGCAGCGCAGGACTAGCGGTTTCCTACGAGCAGTACTTC. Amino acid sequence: CASSAGLAVSYEQYF.

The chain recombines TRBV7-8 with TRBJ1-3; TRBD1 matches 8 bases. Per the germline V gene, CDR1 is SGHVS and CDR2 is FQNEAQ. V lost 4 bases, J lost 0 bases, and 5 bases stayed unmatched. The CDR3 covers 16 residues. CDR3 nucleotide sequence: TGTGCCAGCAGCTCGGACAGGGCCAGCTCTGGAAACACCATATATTTT. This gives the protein CASSSDRASSGNTIYF.

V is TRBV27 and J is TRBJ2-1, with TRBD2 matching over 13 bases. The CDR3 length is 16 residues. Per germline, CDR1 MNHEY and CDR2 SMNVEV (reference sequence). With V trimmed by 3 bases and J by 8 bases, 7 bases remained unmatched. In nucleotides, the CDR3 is TGTGCCAGCAGTTTCCCGGGACTAGCGGGAATCTATGAGCAGTTCTTC. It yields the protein CASSFPGLAGIYEQFF.

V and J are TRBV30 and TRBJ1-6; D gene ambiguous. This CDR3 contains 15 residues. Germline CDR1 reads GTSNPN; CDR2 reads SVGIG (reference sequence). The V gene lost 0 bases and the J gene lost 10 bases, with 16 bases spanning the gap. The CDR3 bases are TGTGCCTGGAGTGTACTAATGCGGGGAAGATCACCCCTCCACTTT. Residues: CAWSVLMRGRSPLHF.

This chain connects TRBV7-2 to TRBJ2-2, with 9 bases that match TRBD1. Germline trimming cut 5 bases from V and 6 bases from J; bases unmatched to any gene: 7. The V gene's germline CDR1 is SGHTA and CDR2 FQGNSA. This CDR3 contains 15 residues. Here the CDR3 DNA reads TGTGCCAGCAGCGCTACAGGGGGCGCGGCCGGGGAGCTGTTTTTT. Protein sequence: CASSATGGAAGELFF.

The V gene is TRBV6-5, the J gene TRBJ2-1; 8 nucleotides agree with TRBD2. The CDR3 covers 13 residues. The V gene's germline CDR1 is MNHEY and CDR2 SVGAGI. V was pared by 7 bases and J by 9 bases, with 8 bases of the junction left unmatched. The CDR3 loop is CASTREGFGEQFF. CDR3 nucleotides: TGTGCCAGCACCCGGGAGGGTTTCGGTGAGCAGTTCTTC.

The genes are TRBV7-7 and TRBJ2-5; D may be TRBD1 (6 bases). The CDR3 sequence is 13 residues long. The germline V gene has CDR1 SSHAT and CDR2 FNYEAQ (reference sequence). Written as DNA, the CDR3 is TGTGCTAGCGCCCCAGGGGCTCGAGAGACCCAGTACTTC. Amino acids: CASAPGARETQYF.

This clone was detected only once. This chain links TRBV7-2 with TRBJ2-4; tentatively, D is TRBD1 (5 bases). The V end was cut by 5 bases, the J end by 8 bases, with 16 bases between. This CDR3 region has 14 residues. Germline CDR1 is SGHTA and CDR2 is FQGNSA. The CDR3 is CASSPSGRVDIQYF. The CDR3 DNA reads TGTGCCAGCAGCCCCTCAGGCAGGGTTGACATTCAGTACTTC.

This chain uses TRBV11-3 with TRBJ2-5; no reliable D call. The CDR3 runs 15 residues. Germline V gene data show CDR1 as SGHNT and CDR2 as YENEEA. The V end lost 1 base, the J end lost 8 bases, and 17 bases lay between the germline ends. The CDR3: CASSLGSILGETQYF. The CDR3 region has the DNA TGTGCCAGCAGCTTAGGGTCAATCTTGGGCGAAACCCAGTACTTC.

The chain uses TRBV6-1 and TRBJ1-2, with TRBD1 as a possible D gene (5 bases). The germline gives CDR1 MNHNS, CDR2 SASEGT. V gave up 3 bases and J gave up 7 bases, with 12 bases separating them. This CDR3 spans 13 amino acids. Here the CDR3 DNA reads TGTGCCAGCAGTGATGGCAGGGTATTTGGCTACACCTTC. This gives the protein CASSDGRVFGYTF.

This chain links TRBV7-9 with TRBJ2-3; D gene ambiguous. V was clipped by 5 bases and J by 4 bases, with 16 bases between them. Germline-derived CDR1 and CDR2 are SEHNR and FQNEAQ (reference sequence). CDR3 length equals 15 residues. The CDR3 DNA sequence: TGTGCCAGCAGCCCCCTCGGTGCCGAGGCAGATACGCAGTATTTT. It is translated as CASSPLGAEADTQYF.

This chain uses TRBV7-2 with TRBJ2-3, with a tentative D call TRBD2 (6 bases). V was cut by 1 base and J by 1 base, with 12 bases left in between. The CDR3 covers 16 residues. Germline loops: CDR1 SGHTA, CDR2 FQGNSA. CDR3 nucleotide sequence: TGTGCCAGCAGCTTAGGGGGGGACCCCGGCACAGATACGCAGTATTTT. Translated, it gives CASSLGGDPGTDTQYF. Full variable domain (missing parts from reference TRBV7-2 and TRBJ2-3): GAGVSQSPSNKVTEKGKDVELRCDPISGHTALYWYRQSLGQGLEFLIYFQGNSAPDKSGLPSDRFSAERTGGSVSTLTIQRTQQEDSAVYLCASSLGGDPGTDTQYFGPGTRLTVL.

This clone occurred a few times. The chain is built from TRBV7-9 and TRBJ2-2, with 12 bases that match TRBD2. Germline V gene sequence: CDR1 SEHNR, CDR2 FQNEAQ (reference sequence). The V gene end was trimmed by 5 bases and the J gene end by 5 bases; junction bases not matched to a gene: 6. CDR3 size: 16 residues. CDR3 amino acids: CASSPRTSGATGELFF. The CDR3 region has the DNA TGTGCCAGCAGCCCACGGACTAGCGGGGCTACCGGGGAGCTGTTTTTT.

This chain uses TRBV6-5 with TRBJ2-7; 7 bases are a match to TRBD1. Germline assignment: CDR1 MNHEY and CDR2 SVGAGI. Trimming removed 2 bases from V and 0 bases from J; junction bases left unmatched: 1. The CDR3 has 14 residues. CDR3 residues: CASSYRDSSYEQYF. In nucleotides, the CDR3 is TGTGCCAGCAGTTACCGGGACAGCTCCTACGAGCAGTACTTC.

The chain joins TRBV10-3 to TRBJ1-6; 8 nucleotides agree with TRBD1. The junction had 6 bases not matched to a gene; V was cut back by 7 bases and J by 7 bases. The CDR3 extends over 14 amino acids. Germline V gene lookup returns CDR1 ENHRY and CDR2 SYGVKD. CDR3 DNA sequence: TGTGCCATCACAGGGGGCGCAGCCAATTCACCCCTCCACTTT. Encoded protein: CAITGGAANSPLHF.